Presented here are 23 T cell receptor beta chains from one specimen sequenced in a study of PD-1 blockade in mismatch repair-deficient tumors. The table came from immunoSEQ multiplex PCR; TCRdb's copy has only in-frame clones and leaves some out. The sample has under 75,000 clones, approximately 88% seen once. The material was peripheral blood, obtained 52 weeks after starting pembrolizumab. These receptors all come from an adult with mismatch repair-deficient cancer.

This clone came up once. The chain links TRBV11-2 to TRBJ2-7; the match to TRBD2 covers 11 bases. Germline loops: CDR1 SGHAT, CDR2 FQNNGV. This CDR3 spans 15 amino acids. V was clipped by 3 bases and J by 8 bases; unmatched bases: 9. Here the CDR3 DNA reads TGTGCCAGCAGCTTGTTTAGCGGGAGGGCCGTTCAGCAGTACTTC. Its protein is CASSLFSGRAVQQYF.

The chain is built from TRBV21-1 and TRBJ2-7. TRBV21-1 is marked as a pseudogene. This CDR3 is 14 amino acids long. CDR3 protein: CASSKDGFPYEQYF. The DNA for the CDR3 is TGTGCCAGCAGCAAAGATGGGTTCCCCTACGAGCAGTACTTC.

V gene TRBV29-1 combines with J gene TRBJ1-2; D gene unclear. The CDR3 loop spans 14 amino acids. Deletions cut 4 bases from V and 2 bases from J, with 14 bases between. Germline CDR1 is SQVTM and CDR2 is ANQGSEA. CDR3 in DNA: TGCAGCGTTGTATTGGCCGATGACAACTATGGCTACACCTTC. The encoded protein is CSVVLADDNYGYTF.

The chain combines TRBV7-9 with TRBJ2-7; D unclear. Deletions cut 1 base from V and 2 bases from J, with 9 bases between. The CDR3 is made up of 14 amino acids. Germline CDR1 SEHNR, CDR2 FQNEAQ (reference sequence). CDR3 sequence: CASSLEAETYEQYF. CDR3 nucleotide sequence: TGTGCCAGCAGCTTAGAGGCAGAAACCTACGAGCAGTACTTC.

This rearrangement joins TRBV7-9 to TRBJ1-5; 8 bases line up with TRBD1. Per the germline V gene, CDR1 is SEHNR and CDR2 is FQNEAQ (reference sequence). V lost 1 base to trimming and J lost 2 bases; unmatched junction nucleotides: 7. This CDR3 contains 17 residues. The DNA for the CDR3 is TGTGCCAGCAGCTTAGGTCAGGGGGCGGTTGGCAATCAGCCCCAGCATTTT. Amino acid sequence: CASSLGQGAVGNQPQHF.

This clone was picked up one time. The chain combines TRBV4-3 with TRBJ2-3; D not certain. The V end was cut by 1 base, the J end by 2 bases, with 7 bases between. CDR1 LGHNA and CDR2 YSLEER come from the germline V gene. CDR3 length: 14 amino acids. The DNA for the CDR3 is TGCGCCAGCAGCCAAGTAGGGATCACAGATACGCAGTATTTT. Protein sequence: CASSQVGITDTQYF.

The CDR3 loop reads CASSQPGQGLNTEAFF. The CDR3 DNA is TGCGCCAGCAGCCAACCGGGACAGGGACTGAACACTGAAGCTTTCTTT. V is TRBV4-1 and J is TRBJ1-1, with TRBD1 identical over 9 bases. Germline V lookup: CDR1 MGHRA, CDR2 YSYEKL. The length of the CDR3 is 16 residues. Trimming removed 2 bases from V and 0 bases from J; junction bases left unmatched: 4.

The rearrangement uses TRBV2 and TRBJ2-7; possibly TRBD1 for D (5 bases). The germline V gene has CDR1 SNHLY and CDR2 FYNNEI. Trimming stripped 3 bases from V and 3 bases from J, with 12 bases between. CDR3 length equals 14 residues. The CDR3 DNA is TGTGCCAGCAGTGATAGGGGTCAGGGCTACGAGCAGTACTTC. It specifies CASSDRGQGYEQYF.

The V call is TRBV30, the J call TRBJ1-3; maybe TRBD1 (5 bases). CDR1 is GTSNPN and CDR2 is SVGIG in the germline V gene (reference sequence). This CDR3 contains 17 residues. V lost 3 bases, J lost 2 bases, and 20 bases lay in between. The CDR3 is CAWRGPLAGAPGNTIYF. CDR3 in DNA: TGTGCCTGGAGAGGACCTCTGGCTGGGGCCCCTGGAAACACCATATATTTT.

The CDR3 bases are TGTGCCAGCTGTCCGAGGGGGTCCGGAAACACCATATATTTT. Translation: CASCPRGSGNTIYF. The V and J genes are TRBV2 and TRBJ1-3; perhaps TRBD1 as D (6 bases). The CDR3 sequence is 14 residues long. Looked up from germline, CDR1 is SNHLY and CDR2 is FYNNEI. Between the trimmed V and J ends, which lost 8 bases and 4 bases, there was a span of 15 bases.

The chain joins TRBV10-3 to TRBJ2-1, with D possibly TRBD2 on 5 matching bases. V was cut by 4 bases and J by 8 bases, with 15 bases left in between. The germline V gene encodes CDR1 ENHRY and CDR2 SYGVKD. This CDR3 region has 14 residues. The CDR3 DNA sequence: TGTGCCATCAGTGGCCCCGGCGGGCGGGATGAGCAGTTCTTC. This translates into CAISGPGGRDEQFF.

V and J are TRBV7-9 and TRBJ2-6, with TRBD1 matching over 7 bases. This CDR3 has 19 amino acids. Trimming cost V 1 base and J 0 bases; bases outside gene matches: 9. Germline CDR1 SEHNR, CDR2 FQNEAQ (reference sequence). The CDR3 is CASSLGRAGGTSGANVLTF. As DNA, the CDR3 is TGTGCCAGCAGCTTAGGGCGGGCAGGGGGAACCTCTGGGGCCAACGTCCTGACTTTC.

This clone was seen only once. One junction end does not reproduce the germline sequence, and a read error may be involved. This chain connects TRBV5-6 to TRBJ2-3; tentatively, D is TRBD1 (6 bases). This CDR3 has 15 residues. CDR1 is SGHDT and CDR2 is YYEEEE in the germline V gene. The CDR3 nucleotides read TGTGCCAGCAGCTTGGCACAGGGTAGCACAGATACGCAGTATTTC. This gives the protein CASSLAQGSTDTQYF.

The chain combines TRBV6-6 with TRBJ2-3, with 9 bases fitting TRBD1. The CDR3 contains 15 residues. CDR1 MNHNY and CDR2 SVGAGI come from the germline V gene (reference sequence). The trim removed 2 bases at V and 2 bases at J, leaving 2 bases unmatched. CDR3 loop: CASSYRDRVTDTQYF. CDR3 bases: TGTGCCAGCAGTTACCGGGACAGGGTCACAGATACGCAGTATTTT.

The chain carries TRBV27 and TRBJ2-6; D not resolved. This CDR3 spans 13 amino acids. Germline V gene data show CDR1 as MNHEY and CDR2 as SMNVEV (reference sequence). V lost 5 bases and J lost 7, with 9 bases in between. The CDR3 region has the DNA TGTGCCAGCAGTGCCGGTTTAGCCAACGTCCTGACTTTC. Amino acid sequence: CASSAGLANVLTF.

The chain employs TRBV5-1 and TRBJ2-1, with D unclear. Trimming shortened V by 7 bases and J by 5 bases, and 22 bases separated the two germline ends. The CDR3 extends over 16 amino acids. Per germline, CDR1 SGHRS and CDR2 YFSETQ. The CDR3 reads CASGPPALSRNNEQFF. The CDR3 DNA follows: TGCGCCAGCGGCCCCCCGGCCCTTTCGAGGAACAATGAGCAGTTCTTC.

The CDR3 loop is CASSYLSRGGDIQYF. The CDR3 nucleotides are TGTGCCAGCAGCTACCTAAGCCGAGGTGGGGACATTCAGTACTTC. V usage is TRBV16 and J usage is TRBJ2-4; the D is unclear. Germline lookup yields CDR1 KGHSY and CDR2 FQNENV. The CDR3 extends over 15 amino acids. V was cut by 5 bases and J by 8 bases, with 19 bases left in between.

V and J are TRBV30 and TRBJ2-1; 7 bases agree with TRBD1. V shed 5 bases and J 9 bases; nucleotides not matched to a gene: 4. The germline V gene encodes CDR1 GTSNPN and CDR2 SVGIG (reference sequence). The CDR3 length is 11 residues. In nucleotides, the CDR3 is TGTGCCTGGGACAGGGAGACTGAGCAGTTCTTC. It specifies CAWDRETEQFF.

The V and J genes are TRBV5-6 and TRBJ2-2, with 13 bases that match TRBD2. Trimming took 3 bases from V and 3 from J; bases not matched to a gene: 2. This CDR3 comprises 16 residues. Germline CDR1 SGHDT, CDR2 YYEEEE. CDR3 in DNA: TGTGCCAGCAGCTCAGGACTAGCGGGGGACACCGGGGAGCTGTTTTTT. This gives the protein CASSSGLAGDTGELFF. Together with reference TRBV5-6 and TRBJ2-2, the CDR3 gives the full variable domain: DAGVTQSPTHLIKTRGQQVTLRCSPKSGHDTVSWYQQALGQGPQFIFQYYEEEERQRGNFPDRFSGHQFPNYSSELNVNALLLGDSALYLCASSSGLAGDTGELFFGEGSRLTVL.

The V and J genes are TRBV7-6 and TRBJ2-3; D may be TRBD2 (6 bases). The CDR3 contains 18 residues. Germline loops: CDR1 SGHVS, CDR2 FNYEAQ. Trimming pared 3 bases from V and 3 bases from J, leaving 22 bases between. Written as DNA, the CDR3 is TGTGCCAGCAGCTTCATCCCCGTGGGGGGAGAGGGTACAGATACGCAGTATTTT. Its translation: CASSFIPVGGEGTDTQYF.

The V gene is TRBV7-6, the J gene TRBJ2-7; D possibly matches TRBD1 or TRBD2 (6 bases each). This CDR3 region has 15 residues. CDR1 is SGHVS and CDR2 is FNYEAQ in the germline V gene. V lost 1 base, J lost 6 bases, and 16 bases lay in between. CDR3 region: CASSLVPNGGREQYF. The CDR3 nucleotides read TGTGCCAGCAGCTTAGTTCCCAACGGGGGCCGCGAGCAGTACTTC.

This clone came up once. This chain uses TRBV5-4 with TRBJ2-1, with D hard to call. This CDR3 is 12 amino acids long. Germline V gives CDR1 SGHNT, CDR2 YYREEE (reference sequence). Trimming cost V 3 bases and J 2 bases, with 3 bases left between them. CDR3 in DNA: TGTGCCAGCAGCTCCCCCTACAATGAGCAGTTCTTC. Its translation: CASSSPYNEQFF.

The chain carries TRBV9 and TRBJ1-4; D gene ambiguous. Trimming shortened V by 4 bases and J by 2 bases, and 12 bases separated the two germline ends. This CDR3 comprises 15 residues. Germline values: CDR1 SGDLS, CDR2 YYNGEE. The CDR3 sequence is CASSPRGMTNEKLFF. CDR3 nucleotides: TGTGCCAGCAGCCCCCGCGGGATGACTAATGAAAAACTGTTTTTT.